The present T cell receptor beta chain was sequenced within a study of blood T cell repertoires in COVID-19. The overall study: Specimens from acute and convalescent COVID-19 originated in the United States, Italy and Spain. The cDNA or gDNA used as material had been derived from T cells, B-cell-depleted T cells, or PBMCs.

Germline V lookup: CDR1 GTSNPN, CDR2 SVGIG (reference sequence). The CDR3 runs to 13 residues. V lost 1 base to trimming and J lost 13 bases, with 14 bases between them. Per the authors' pipeline: Using reference gene primer amplification, nucleated cell counts were estimated. Data came from immunoSEQ multiplex PCR; TCRdb stores just in-frame clones and leaves some out. The V and J calls and clone size were taken over from that table, and D and trimming were inferred from the DNA. The profile shows under 200,000 clones, approximately 90% of them singletons. The origin of this receptor is a woman of 80 years or more in a cohort sampled during active or convalescent COVID-19. Sequenced input: peripheral blood. This sequence joins TRBV30 and TRBJ1-6; weak D call: TRBD1 (5 bases). This chain's CDR3 is CAWSGQSLLPLHF. CDR3 DNA: TGTGCCTGGAGTGGACAGTCTCTTCTCCCCCTCCACTTT.